What follows are 21 T cell receptor beta chains derived from one specimen sequenced in a study of molecular identifiers for immune sequencing clone quantification. MiXCR was run by TCRdb on the PCR reads, yielding one entry per CDR3 protein. The sample includes about 60,000 distinct CDR3 sequences, less than 20% of them seen just once. The specimen was naive CD8+ T cells from blood, with Jurkat cell RNA spiked in. Subset indicated: FACS-sorted CD8+CD4-CCR7+CD45RA+ naive T cells. The receptors stem from a human donor in good health. Some libraries in this study had Jurkat cell RNA spiked in.

This clonotype was recorded many times. The gene calls are TRBV11-2 and TRBJ1-1; 11 bases fit TRBD1. Germline loops: CDR1 SGHAT, CDR2 FQNNGV. Trimming at V came to 5 bases and at J to 9 bases, leaving 8 bases not matched to a gene. There are 14 residues in the CDR3. DNA of the CDR3: TGTGCCAGCAGCCTAGGGACAGGGGGATTGAAAGCTTTCTTT. Translated, it gives CASSLGTGGLKAFF. Combining the CDR3 with reference TRBV11-2 and TRBJ1-1 gives the whole variable domain EAGVAQSPRYKIIEKRQSVAFWCNPISGHATLYWYQQILGQGPKLLIQFQNNGVVDDSQLPKDRFSAERLKGVDSTLKIQPAKLEDSAVYLCASSLGTGGLKAFFGQGTRLTVV.

This clonotype was counted once. Just one base apart from a much larger clone, this may be a read error. The CDR3 nucleotides read TGTGCCAGCAGCCAAGATCCAAACAGGGATACCTATGGCTGCACCTTC. It is translated as CASSQDPNRDTYGCTF. The chain employs TRBV4-2 and TRBJ1-2; possible D gene TRBD1, 6 bases. Germline CDR1 is LGHNA and CDR2 is YNFKEQ. This CDR3 region has 16 residues.

The chain has TRBV27 and TRBJ2-7; D is unresolved. Trimming took off 0 bases at V and 2 bases at J, with 14 bases between the two ends. There are 16 residues in the CDR3. CDR1 and CDR2 (germline): MNHEY, SMNVEV (reference sequence). DNA of the CDR3: TGTGCCAGCAGTTTATCGGCAGGTCAACGTACCTACGAGCAGTACTTC. Translation: CASSLSAGQRTYEQYF.

Many counts were recorded for this clonotype. The chain links TRBV24-1 to TRBJ2-1; D gene unclear. The CDR3 totals 13 residues. With 0 bases removed from V and 4 bases from J, the gap between germline ends came to 3 bases. Germline V gene data show CDR1 as KGHDR and CDR2 as SFDVKD. This CDR3 reads CATSDLPYNEQFF. The CDR3 coding sequence is TGTGCCACCAGTGATTTGCCGTACAATGAGCAGTTCTTC.

This clonotype showed up many times. The chain combines TRBV6-1 with TRBJ2-2, with D uncertain. The V gene's germline CDR1 is MNHNS and CDR2 SASEGT. The V end lost 8 bases, the J end lost 1 base, and 17 bases lay between the germline ends. This CDR3 is 16 amino acids long. The CDR3 spells CASGPGRSENTGELFF. As DNA, the CDR3 is TGTGCCAGCGGGCCCGGTAGGTCGGAGAACACCGGGGAGCTGTTTTTT.

The chain employs TRBV20-1 and TRBJ2-1, with D maybe TRBD1 (5 bases). V was shortened by 1 base and J by 7 bases, with 14 bases between the two germline ends. Per the germline V gene, CDR1 is DFQATT and CDR2 is SNEGSKA (reference sequence). The CDR3 runs 14 residues. The CDR3 loop is CSARVVDILNEQFF. The CDR3 DNA follows: TGCAGTGCTAGAGTCGTGGACATTTTGAATGAGCAGTTCTTC.

Only a few counts were recorded for this clonotype. The genes are TRBV20-1 and TRBJ2-1; 15 bases align to TRBD2. The CDR3 loop spans 19 amino acids. V dropped 1 base and J dropped 1; count of bases not matched to a gene: 8. From germline, CDR1 is DFQATT and CDR2 SNEGSKA (reference sequence). CDR3 in DNA: TGCAGTGCTAGAGGGACTAGCGGGAGGGCCGTTCAGTCCTACAATGAGCAGTTCTTC. It is translated as CSARGTSGRAVQSYNEQFF.

Only one count was recorded for this clonotype. A much larger clone is a single base away; this may be a read error. The CDR3 region has the DNA TGTGCCAGCAGGATAGGACAGATCTATAATTCATCCCTCCACTTT. Protein sequence: CASRIGQIYNSSLHF. The chain links TRBV11-2 to TRBJ1-6; the D gene is possibly TRBD1 (6 bases). The CDR3 extends over 15 amino acids. Per germline, CDR1 SGHAT and CDR2 FQNNGV. The complete variable domain, with remaining parts taken from reference TRBV11-2 and TRBJ1-6, reads EAGVAQSPRYKIIEKRQSVAFWCNPISGHATLYWYQQILGQGPKLLIQFQNNGVVDDSQLPKDRFSAERLKGVDSTLKIQPAKLEDSAVYLCASRIGQIYNSSLHFGNGTRLTVT.

Note on this clonotype: A much larger clone differs from this one at a single base, so this may be a read error. This chain joins TRBV28 and TRBJ2-1; D possibly corresponds to TRBD2 (6 bases). CDR3 size: 18 residues. The germline V gene has CDR1 MDHEN and CDR2 SYDVKM. CDR3 in amino acids: CASSLLSGFGSPPNEQLF. The CDR3 region has the DNA TGTGCCAGCAGTTTATTGAGTGGGTTCGGGAGCCCTCCCAATGAGCAGCTCTTC.

The chain links TRBV5-6 to TRBJ2-5; a weak D match, TRBD2 (6 bases). Per germline, CDR1 SGHDT and CDR2 YYEEEE. The CDR3 totals 14 residues. V shed 0 bases and J shed 3 bases, with 9 bases lying between them. CDR3 sequence (DNA): TGTGCCAGCAGCTTGGCCGGCGGGAAAGAGACCCAGTACTTC. Translating it yields CASSLAGGKETQYF. The whole variable domain, filled in from reference TRBV5-6 and TRBJ2-5, reads DAGVTQSPTHLIKTRGQQVTLRCSPKSGHDTVSWYQQALGQGPQFIFQYYEEEERQRGNFPDRFSGHQFPNYSSELNVNALLLGDSALYLCASSLAGGKETQYFGPGTRLLVL.

This clonotype turned up a few times. The CDR3 loop reads CAISESGFHNEQFF. The CDR3, as DNA: TGTGCCATCAGTGAGTCCGGATTCCACAATGAGCAGTTCTTC. The J gene is TRBJ2-1, the V gene TRBV10-3; D unclear. From germline, CDR1 is ENHRY and CDR2 SYGVKD. The CDR3 runs 14 residues. V was trimmed by 0 bases and J by 5 bases, leaving 8 bases between them.

The table lists this clonotype with many counts. This CDR3 reads CASSLVRLAGGTYEQYF. In DNA form, the CDR3 reads TGTGCCAGCAGCTTAGTTCGGCTAGCGGGAGGGACCTACGAGCAGTACTTC. The chain links TRBV7-8 to TRBJ2-7; 12 bases match TRBD2. V was pared by 1 base and J by 2 bases, with 6 bases of the junction left unmatched. Germline CDR1 is SGHVS and CDR2 is FQNEAQ. The CDR3 sequence is 17 residues long.

This clonotype has ten or more counts. The chain employs TRBV20-1 and TRBJ1-5; 8 nucleotides align to TRBD1. The ends lost 5 bases at V and 5 bases at J; junction bases unmatched: 14. This CDR3 is 16 amino acids long. Per the germline V gene, CDR1 is DFQATT and CDR2 is SNEGSKA (reference sequence). The DNA of the CDR3 is TGCAGTGCTCCGGATATACTGGGACAGGCTTATCAGCCCCAGCATTTT. This gives the protein CSAPDILGQAYQPQHF.

The chain joins TRBV7-3 to TRBJ2-5; 11 bases match TRBD2. The CDR3 extends over 16 amino acids. Germline V CDR1 and CDR2: SGHTA, FQGTGA. V shed 5 bases and J 0 bases; nucleotides not matched to a gene: 5. The CDR3 loop reads CASSPLTSGNQETQYF. The CDR3 nucleotides are TGTGCCAGCAGCCCCCTGACTAGCGGGAACCAAGAGACCCAGTACTTC. The complete variable domain, with remaining parts taken from reference TRBV7-3 and TRBJ2-5, reads GAGVSQTPSNKVTEKGKYVELRCDPISGHTALYWYRQSLGQGPEFLIYFQGTGAADDSGLPNDRFFAVRPEGSVSTLKIQRTERGDSAVYLCASSPLTSGNQETQYFGPGTRLLVL.

This clonotype occurred many times. This chain connects TRBV6-4 to TRBJ1-1; 10 bases are shared with TRBD1. V lost 8 bases to trimming and J lost 8 bases; unmatched junction nucleotides: 8. The CDR3 has 13 residues. CDR1 is MRHNA, CDR2 SNTAGT, per germline. CDR3 nucleotide sequence: TGTGCCAGCCAACCGGGACAGGGGCCAGAAGCTTTCTTT. Residues: CASQPGQGPEAFF.

This clonotype appeared many times. The chain carries TRBV4-1 and TRBJ2-3, with 9 bases matching TRBD2. With 4 bases clipped from V and 5 bases from J, the junction kept 4 bases outside the gene matches. Germline CDR1 and CDR2: MGHRA and YSYEKL. There are 14 residues in the CDR3. CDR3 in amino acids: CASSPLAGQDTQYF. CDR3 bases: TGCGCCAGCAGCCCACTAGCGGGCCAAGATACGCAGTATTTT.

Comment on this clonotype: This CDR3 fails to terminate in the conserved phenylalanine or tryptophan, so it likely reflects a read error. The chain links TRBV11-3 to TRBJ2-7; 7 nucleotides line up with TRBD2. CDR3 size: 15 residues. Trimming took 1 base from V and 3 from J; bases not matched to a gene: 6. CDR1 SGHNT and CDR2 YENEEA come from the germline V gene. CDR3 sequence reads: CASSLAGLVGYEQYS. CDR3 bases: TGTGCCAGCAGCTTAGCCGGACTAGTGGGCTACGAGCAGTACTCC.

This clonotype was seen ten or more times. V is TRBV7-8 and J is TRBJ2-3; D uncertain. There are 10 residues in the CDR3. V lost 1 base, J lost 9 bases, and 2 bases lay in between. Germline V gene data show CDR1 as SGHVS and CDR2 as FQNEAQ. CDR3 coding DNA: TGTGCCAGCAGCTTAGAAACGCAGTATTTT. Translating gives CASSLETQYF.

This clonotype was seen at least ten times. This chain links TRBV30 with TRBJ2-3; no definite D call. Trimming took off 4 bases at V and 2 bases at J, with 13 bases between the two ends. Germline lookup yields CDR1 GTSNPN and CDR2 SVGIG (reference sequence). This CDR3 spans 14 amino acids. The CDR3 sequence: CAWKRIGITDTQYF. The CDR3 nucleotides are TGTGCCTGGAAAAGGATAGGTATCACAGATACGCAGTATTTT.

This clonotype has a count of ten or more. The gene calls are TRBV7-9 and TRBJ1-4; a weak D match, TRBD1 (6 bases). The CDR3 is made up of 16 amino acids. Germline loops: CDR1 SEHNR, CDR2 FQNEAQ (reference sequence). The germline V and J ends were trimmed by 7 bases and 2 bases, with 17 bases remaining between them. This CDR3 is CASIPKAGATNEKLFF. In nucleotides, the CDR3 is TGTGCCAGCATCCCAAAAGCGGGGGCCACTAATGAAAAACTGTTTTTT.

In this sample, this clonotype turned up many times. In DNA, the CDR3 is TGCAGTGCTCCCCCCGCTAGCGGGAGGTACGAGCAGTACTTC. This gives the protein CSAPPASGRYEQYF. The chain has TRBV20-1 and TRBJ2-7; 11 nucleotides agree with TRBD2. V was clipped by 5 bases and J by 4 bases; unmatched bases: 7. The CDR3 consists of 14 residues. Per the germline V gene, CDR1 is DFQATT and CDR2 is SNEGSKA (reference sequence).